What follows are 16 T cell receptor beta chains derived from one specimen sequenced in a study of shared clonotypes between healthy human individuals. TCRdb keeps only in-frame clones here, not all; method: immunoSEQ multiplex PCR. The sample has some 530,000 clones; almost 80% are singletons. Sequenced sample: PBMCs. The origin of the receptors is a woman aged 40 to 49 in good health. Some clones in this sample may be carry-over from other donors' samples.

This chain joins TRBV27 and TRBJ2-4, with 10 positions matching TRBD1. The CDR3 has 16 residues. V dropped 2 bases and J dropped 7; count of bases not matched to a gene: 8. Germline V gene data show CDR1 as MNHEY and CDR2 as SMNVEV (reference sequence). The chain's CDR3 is CASSLTGTGAGNIQYF. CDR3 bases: TGTGCCAGCAGTTTAACAGGGACAGGGGCTGGCAACATTCAGTACTTC.

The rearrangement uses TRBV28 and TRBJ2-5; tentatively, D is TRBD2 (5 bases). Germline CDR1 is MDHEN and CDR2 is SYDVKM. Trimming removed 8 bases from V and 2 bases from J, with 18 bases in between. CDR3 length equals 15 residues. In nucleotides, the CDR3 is TGTGCCAGCCCCACTATTACCGGGAAACAAGAGACCCAGTACTTC. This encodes CASPTITGKQETQYF.

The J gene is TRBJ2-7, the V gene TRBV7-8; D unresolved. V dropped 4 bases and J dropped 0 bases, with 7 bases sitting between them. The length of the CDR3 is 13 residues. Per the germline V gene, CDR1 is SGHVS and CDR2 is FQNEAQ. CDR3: CASSYRSSYEQYF. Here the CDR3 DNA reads TGTGCCAGCAGCTACCGGAGCTCCTACGAGCAGTACTTC.

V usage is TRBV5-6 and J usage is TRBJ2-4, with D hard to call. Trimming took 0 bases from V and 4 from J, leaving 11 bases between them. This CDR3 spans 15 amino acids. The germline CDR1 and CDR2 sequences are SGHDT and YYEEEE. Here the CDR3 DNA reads TGTGCCAGCAGCTTGGAGGCAGCCGGTAAAAACATTCAGTACTTC. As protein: CASSLEAAGKNIQYF. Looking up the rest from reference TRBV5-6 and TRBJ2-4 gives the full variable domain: DAGVTQSPTHLIKTRGQQVTLRCSPKSGHDTVSWYQQALGQGPQFIFQYYEEEERQRGNFPDRFSGHQFPNYSSELNVNALLLGDSALYLCASSLEAAGKNIQYFGAGTRLSVL.

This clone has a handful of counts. In nucleotides, the CDR3 is TGTGCCATCAGTGAAGCCCGGAACACTGAAGCTTTCTTT. The encoded protein is CAISEARNTEAFF. The chain has TRBV10-3 and TRBJ1-1; the D is unclear. Germline CDR1 is ENHRY and CDR2 is SYGVKD. The CDR3 has 13 residues. The V and J ends lost 3 bases and 1 base respectively, with 6 bases between them.

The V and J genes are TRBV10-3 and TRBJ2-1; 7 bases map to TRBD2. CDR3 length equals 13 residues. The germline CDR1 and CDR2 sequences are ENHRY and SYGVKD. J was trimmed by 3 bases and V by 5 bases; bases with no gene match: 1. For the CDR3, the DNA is TGTGCCATCAGTCTAGCGGACTACAATGAGCAGTTCTTC. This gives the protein CAISLADYNEQFF.

CDR3 protein: CASSWAAGAAETQYF. The CDR3 DNA is TGTGCCAGCAGTTGGGCAGCGGGAGCAGCAGAGACCCAGTACTTC. This sequence joins TRBV28 and TRBJ2-5; TRBD2 agrees at 8 bases. This CDR3 has 15 residues. The V and J ends lost 4 bases and 4 bases, in that order; junction bases with no gene match: 8. CDR1 is MDHEN and CDR2 is SYDVKM in the germline V gene.

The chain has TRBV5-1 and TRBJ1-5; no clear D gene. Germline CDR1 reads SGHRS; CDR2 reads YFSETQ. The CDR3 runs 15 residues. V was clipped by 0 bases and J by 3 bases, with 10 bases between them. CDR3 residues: CASSLAGFYNQPQHF. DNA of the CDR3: TGCGCCAGCAGCTTGGCTGGATTCTACAATCAGCCCCAGCATTTT.

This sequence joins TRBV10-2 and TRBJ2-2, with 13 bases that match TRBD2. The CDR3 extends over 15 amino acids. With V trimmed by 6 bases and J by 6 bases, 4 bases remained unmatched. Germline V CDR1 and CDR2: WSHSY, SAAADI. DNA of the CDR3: TGCGCCAGCAGGGGGACTAGCGGGACGGCCGGGGAGCTGTTTTTT. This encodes CASRGTSGTAGELFF.

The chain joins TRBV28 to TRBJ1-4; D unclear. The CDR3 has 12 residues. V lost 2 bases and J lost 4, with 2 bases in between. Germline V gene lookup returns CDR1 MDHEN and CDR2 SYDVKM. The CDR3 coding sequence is TGTGCCAGCAGTTTAATTAATGAAAAACTGTTTTTT. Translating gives CASSLINEKLFF. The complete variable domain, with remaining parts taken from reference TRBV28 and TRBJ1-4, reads DVKVTQSSRYLVKRTGEKVFLECVQDMDHENMFWYRQDPGLGLRLIYFSYDVKMKEKGDIPEGYSVSREKKERFSLILESASTNQTSMYLCASSLINEKLFFGSGTQLSVL.

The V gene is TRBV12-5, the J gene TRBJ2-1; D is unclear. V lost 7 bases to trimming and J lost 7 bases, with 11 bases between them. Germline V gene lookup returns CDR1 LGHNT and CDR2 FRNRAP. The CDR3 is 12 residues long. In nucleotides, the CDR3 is TGTGCTAGTGCCCCCAGTTTGAATGAGCAGTTCTTC. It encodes CASAPSLNEQFF.

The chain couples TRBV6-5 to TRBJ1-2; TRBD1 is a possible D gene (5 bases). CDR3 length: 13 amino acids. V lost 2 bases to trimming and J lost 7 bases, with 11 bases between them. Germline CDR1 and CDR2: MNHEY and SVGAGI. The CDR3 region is CASSYVRGSGYTF. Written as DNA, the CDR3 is TGTGCCAGCAGTTACGTCCGGGGGTCTGGCTACACCTTC.

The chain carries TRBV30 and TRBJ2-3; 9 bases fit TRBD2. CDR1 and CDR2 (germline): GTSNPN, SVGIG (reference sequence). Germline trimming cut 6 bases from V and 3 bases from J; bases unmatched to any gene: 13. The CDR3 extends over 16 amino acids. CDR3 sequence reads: CACNQAGGPSTDTQYF. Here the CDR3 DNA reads TGTGCCTGTAATCAGGCGGGAGGGCCGTCAACAGATACGCAGTATTTT.

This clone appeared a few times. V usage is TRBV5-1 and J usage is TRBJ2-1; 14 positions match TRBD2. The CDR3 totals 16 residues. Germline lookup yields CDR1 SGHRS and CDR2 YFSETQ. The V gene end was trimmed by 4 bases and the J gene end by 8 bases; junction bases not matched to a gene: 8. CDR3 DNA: TGCGCCAGCAGCACTCAACCGGGACTAGCGGGAGATGAGCAGTTCTTC. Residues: CASSTQPGLAGDEQFF.

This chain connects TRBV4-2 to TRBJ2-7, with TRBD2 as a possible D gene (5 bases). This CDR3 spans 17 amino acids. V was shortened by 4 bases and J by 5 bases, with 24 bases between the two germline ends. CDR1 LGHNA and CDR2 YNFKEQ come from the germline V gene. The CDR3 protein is CASSRNKDFSRLNEQYF. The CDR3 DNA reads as TGTGCCAGCAGCCGGAACAAGGACTTCTCTCGATTGAACGAGCAGTACTTC.

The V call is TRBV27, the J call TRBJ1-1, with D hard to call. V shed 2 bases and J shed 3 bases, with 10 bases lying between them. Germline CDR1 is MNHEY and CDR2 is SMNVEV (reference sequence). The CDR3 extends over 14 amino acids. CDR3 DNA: TGTGCCAGCAGTTTAGGTGGGGTTTACACTGAAGCTTTCTTT. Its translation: CASSLGGVYTEAFF.